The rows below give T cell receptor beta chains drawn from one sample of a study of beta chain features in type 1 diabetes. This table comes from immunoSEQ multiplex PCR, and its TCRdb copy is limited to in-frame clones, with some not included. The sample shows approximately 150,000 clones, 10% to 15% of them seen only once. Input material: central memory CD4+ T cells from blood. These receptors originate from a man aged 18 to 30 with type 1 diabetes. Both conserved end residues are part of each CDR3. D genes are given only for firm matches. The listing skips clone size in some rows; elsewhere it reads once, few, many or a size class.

cdr3_nt: TGTGCCTGGAGGTCGGGTGTCGAGCAGTACTTC; cdr3_aa: CAWRSGVEQYF; d_call: -; clone_size: -; j_call: TRBJ2-7; v_call: TRBV30
cdr3_nt: TGTGCCGGGAGCATCACCGGGGAGCTGTTTTTT; cdr3_aa: CAGSITGELFF; d_call: -; clone_size: few; j_call: TRBJ2-2; v_call: TRBV30
cdr3_nt: TGTGCCAGCAGCTGGGGACTAGCGGGGGCCACAGATACGCAGTATTTT; cdr3_aa: CASSWGLAGATDTQYF; d_call: TRBD2; clone_size: many; j_call: TRBJ2-3; v_call: TRBV7-9
cdr3_nt: TGTGCCAGCGGGGCCTATAGCTCCTACGAGCAGTACTTC; cdr3_aa: CASGAYSSYEQYF; d_call: -; clone_size: -; j_call: TRBJ2-7; v_call: TRBV2
cdr3_nt: TGTGCCAGCAGCTCGCTAGCGGGTACTGGGGCCAACGTCCTGACTTTC; cdr3_aa: CASSSLAGTGANVLTF; d_call: TRBD2; clone_size: few; j_call: TRBJ2-6; v_call: TRBV7-2
cdr3_nt: TGTGCCAGCAGCTTACTAGCCAAAGAGACCCAGTACTTC; cdr3_aa: CASSLLAKETQYF; d_call: -; clone_size: -; j_call: TRBJ2-5; v_call: TRBV7-2
cdr3_nt: TGCGCCAGCAGCCAGAGGGGGACCCAGTACTTC; cdr3_aa: CASSQRGTQYF; d_call: -; clone_size: -; j_call: TRBJ2-5; v_call: TRBV5-1
cdr3_nt: TGTGCCATCAGTGGGAGGGGGGAAGGCATTCAGTACTTC; cdr3_aa: CAISGRGEGIQYF; d_call: -; clone_size: many; j_call: TRBJ2-4; v_call: TRBV10-3
cdr3_nt: TGTGCCAGCAGCGTAGTATCAGGGGGCCCAGATACGCAGTATTTT; cdr3_aa: CASSVVSGGPDTQYF; d_call: TRBD1; clone_size: few; j_call: TRBJ2-3; v_call: TRBV9
cdr3_nt: TGTGCCAGCAGCCAAGATACGGGGGACTATGGCTACACCTTC; cdr3_aa: CASSQDTGDYGYTF; d_call: -; clone_size: -; j_call: TRBJ1-2; v_call: TRBV4-2
cdr3_nt: TGTGCCATCAGCCAGACAGGGATCGCCTACGAGCAGTACTTC; cdr3_aa: CAISQTGIAYEQYF; d_call: TRBD1; clone_size: -; j_call: TRBJ2-7; v_call: TRBV10-3
cdr3_nt: TGTGCCAGCAGCTCGGGACAGCCGAGCACAGATACGCAGTATTTT; cdr3_aa: CASSSGQPSTDTQYF; d_call: TRBD1; clone_size: few; j_call: TRBJ2-3; v_call: TRBV6-1
cdr3_nt: TGTGCCAGCAAGGCGGGGGCCTACACAGATACGCAGTATTTT; cdr3_aa: CASKAGAYTDTQYF; d_call: -; clone_size: -; j_call: TRBJ2-3; v_call: TRBV6-1
cdr3_nt: TGCAGCGTAACACAGGGGAGCAATCAGCCCCAGCATTTT; cdr3_aa: CSVTQGSNQPQHF; d_call: TRBD1; clone_size: -; j_call: TRBJ1-5; v_call: TRBV29-1
cdr3_nt: TGTGCCAGCAGCTCTAGCGGGGTATTCGGTGAGCAGTTCTTC; cdr3_aa: CASSSSGVFGEQFF; d_call: TRBD2; clone_size: few; j_call: TRBJ2-1; v_call: TRBV5-6
cdr3_nt: TGTGCCAGCAGGGGTCATAATCTCCGTGGGCAGTACTTC; cdr3_aa: CASRGHNLRGQYF; d_call: -; clone_size: few; j_call: TRBJ2-7; v_call: TRBV6-1
cdr3_nt: TGTGCCTGGAGTGTACAGGGGGGGGAGACCCAGTACTTC; cdr3_aa: CAWSVQGGETQYF; d_call: -; clone_size: -; j_call: TRBJ2-5; v_call: TRBV30
cdr3_nt: TGTGCCAGCAGCCTTACAGGGGAAGGAAACACCATATATTTT; cdr3_aa: CASSLTGEGNTIYF; d_call: TRBD1; clone_size: -; j_call: TRBJ1-3; v_call: TRBV7-9
cdr3_nt: TGTGCCACCCGGGGGGTCGGGGCGGGCACAGATACGCAGTATTTT; cdr3_aa: CATRGVGAGTDTQYF; d_call: TRBD2; clone_size: few; j_call: TRBJ2-3; v_call: TRBV6-5
cdr3_nt: TGTGCCAGCAGCCCCCAGGGGAGCATGATCACTGAAGCTTTCTTT; cdr3_aa: CASSPQGSMITEAFF; d_call: -; clone_size: -; j_call: TRBJ1-1; v_call: TRBV7-9
cdr3_nt: TGTGCCAGCAGTTTGACGGTTGAGGGCGGCGGGGAGCTGTTTTTT; cdr3_aa: CASSLTVEGGGELFF; d_call: -; clone_size: few; j_call: TRBJ2-2; v_call: TRBV28
cdr3_nt: TGTGCCAGCAGTCTTACCCCGGCTAGCGGGGGGGCAGGAGGTGAGCAGTTCTTC; cdr3_aa: CASSLTPASGGAGGEQFF; d_call: TRBD2; clone_size: -; j_call: TRBJ2-1; v_call: TRBV2
cdr3_nt: TGTGCCAGCAGCTTGGGTGCGAGTAATGAGCAGTTCTTC; cdr3_aa: CASSLGASNEQFF; d_call: -; clone_size: -; j_call: TRBJ2-1; v_call: TRBV11-2
cdr3_nt: TGTGCCAGCAGGAACTACTATGTCGGCACAGATACGCAGTATTTT; cdr3_aa: CASRNYYVGTDTQYF; d_call: -; clone_size: few; j_call: TRBJ2-3; v_call: TRBV7-2
cdr3_nt: TGTGCCGTCAGTGCAGGCGGGGAGACCTACAATGAGCAGTTCTTC; cdr3_aa: CAVSAGGETYNEQFF; d_call: -; clone_size: few; j_call: TRBJ2-1; v_call: TRBV10-3
cdr3_nt: TGTGCCAGCACCTTGGACAGGGGGGATGGCTACACCTTC; cdr3_aa: CASTLDRGDGYTF; d_call: TRBD1; clone_size: few; j_call: TRBJ1-2; v_call: TRBV2
cdr3_nt: TGTGCCTGGAGCCGGAGAGGGAATTCACCCCTCCACTTT; cdr3_aa: CAWSRRGNSPLHF; d_call: -; clone_size: few; j_call: TRBJ1-6; v_call: TRBV30
cdr3_nt: TGCAGCGTTGTCCCCGGGTGGGCCCGGGGGAGCGAGCAGTACTTC; cdr3_aa: CSVVPGWARGSEQYF; d_call: -; clone_size: many; j_call: TRBJ2-7; v_call: TRBV29-1
cdr3_nt: TGTGCCAGCAGCCCCAGACAGGGGGGAAAGGATGAGCAGTTCTTC; cdr3_aa: CASSPRQGGKDEQFF; d_call: TRBD1; clone_size: few; j_call: TRBJ2-1; v_call: TRBV7-8